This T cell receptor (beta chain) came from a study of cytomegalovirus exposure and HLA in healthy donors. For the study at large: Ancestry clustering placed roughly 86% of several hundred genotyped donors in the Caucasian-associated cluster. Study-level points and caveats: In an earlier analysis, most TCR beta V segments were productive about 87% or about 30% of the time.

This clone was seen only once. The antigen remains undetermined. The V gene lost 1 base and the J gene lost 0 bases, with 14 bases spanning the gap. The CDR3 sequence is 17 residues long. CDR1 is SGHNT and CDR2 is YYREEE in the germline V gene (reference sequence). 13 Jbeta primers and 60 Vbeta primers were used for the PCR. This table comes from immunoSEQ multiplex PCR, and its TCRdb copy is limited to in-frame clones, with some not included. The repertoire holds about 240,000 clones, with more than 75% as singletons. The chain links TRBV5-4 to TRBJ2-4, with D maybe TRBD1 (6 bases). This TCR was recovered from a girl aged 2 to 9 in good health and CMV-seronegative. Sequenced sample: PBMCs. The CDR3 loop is CASSLSLGALAKNIQYF. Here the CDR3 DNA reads TGTGCCAGCAGCTTGAGCTTGGGGGCGCTAGCCAAAAACATTCAGTACTTC.